This is a list of T cell receptor beta chains from one sample in a study of blood T cell repertoires in COVID-19. Assay: immunoSEQ multiplex PCR; the TCRdb copy retains only in-frame clones and omits some. The data show 450,000 or so clones, 70% to 90% seen once. The sequenced sample was peripheral blood. The receptors shown here come from a man aged 18-30 years with COVID-19, enrolled during active disease. Both conserved end residues are part of each CDR3. Each record gives: D gene, clone size, V gene, J gene, CDR3 protein, CDR3 DNA. D genes are given only for firm matches. Clone size is given for some rows only: seen once, a few or many times, or a class if the clone is expanded.

TRBD1	-	TRBV11-3	TRBJ1-1	CASSLEGDRGYAEAFF	TGTGCCAGCAGCTTAGAGGGGGACAGGGGATACGCTGAAGCTTTCTTT
-	-	TRBV29-1	TRBJ1-5	CSVEDRRGHASNQPQHF	TGCAGCGTTGAAGATCGAAGGGGCCACGCGAGTAATCAGCCCCAGCATTTT
-	once	TRBV15	TRBJ1-2	CATNPGSDYGYTF	TGTGCCACCAACCCAGGGTCTGACTATGGCTACACCTTC
-	few	TRBV24-1	TRBJ2-5	CATSGTEETQYF	TGTGCCACCAGTGGCACAGAAGAGACCCAGTACTTC
-	-	TRBV29-1	TRBJ2-7	CSVEELYPDRLGEQYF	TGCAGCGTTGAAGAGCTGTATCCCGACAGGTTGGGCGAGCAGTACTTC
-	-	TRBV7-3	TRBJ2-3	CASSQGLPTDTQYF	TGTGCCAGCAGCCAGGGACTTCCCACAGATACGCAGTATTTT
-	-	TRBV5-1	TRBJ2-5	CASSLTTGQETQYF	TGCGCCAGCAGCTTAACTACGGGCCAAGAGACCCAGTACTTC
TRBD1	-	TRBV13	TRBJ2-7	CASERTGGDEQYF	TGTGCCAGCGAAAGGACAGGGGGAGACGAGCAGTACTTC
-	-	TRBV21-1	TRBJ2-1	CASSIRPGLRSNEQFF	TGTGCCAGCAGCATCCGGCCGGGACTACGTAGCAATGAGCAGTTCTTC
-	-	TRBV2	TRBJ2-2	CASKRSQGGGELFF	TGTGCCAGCAAGAGGAGCCAGGGTGGCGGGGAGCTGTTTTTT
TRBD1	-	TRBV7-8	TRBJ2-5	CASSGGQTLETQYF	TGTGCCAGCAGCGGGGGACAGACCCTAGAGACCCAGTACTTC
TRBD1	-	TRBV7-6	TRBJ2-2	CAGGQGTGELFF	TGTGCCGGGGGACAGGGGACCGGGGAGCTGTTTTTT
-	-	TRBV6-2/TRBV6-3	TRBJ1-2	CASSYSFQGNYGYTF	TGTGCCAGCAGTTACTCATTTCAGGGTAACTATGGCTACACCTTC
TRBD2	-	TRBV11-2	TRBJ2-1	CASSSTSGVNQEQFF	TGTGCCAGCAGCTCGACTAGCGGGGTCAACCAAGAGCAGTTCTTC
TRBD1	-	TRBV27	TRBJ1-5	CASSNGQGPNQPQHF	TGTGCCAGCAGTAACGGACAGGGACCCAATCAGCCCCAGCATTTT
TRBD1	-	TRBV2	TRBJ1-4	CASSAGTANEKLFF	TGTGCCAGCAGCGCCGGGACAGCGAATGAAAAACTGTTTTTT
-	-	TRBV7-2	TRBJ2-3	CASSLDGLAPGYTQYF	TGTGCCAGCAGCTTAGATGGGCTAGCCCCGGGGTATACGCAGTATTTT
-	-	TRBV10-3	TRBJ1-2	CAISEGGITHYGYTF	TGTGCCATCAGTGAGGGAGGAATTACTCACTATGGCTACACCTTC
-	-	TRBV29-1	TRBJ1-4	CSVEVSGNEKLFF	TGCAGCGTTGAAGTCAGCGGTAATGAAAAACTGTTTTTT
TRBD1	-	TRBV2	TRBJ2-1	CASSAEGGSYNEQFF	TGTGCCAGCAGTGCCGAAGGGGGCAGTTACAATGAGCAGTTCTTC
-	-	TRBV5-1	TRBJ2-3	CASSLASGAADTQYF	TGCGCCAGCAGCTTGGCGTCGGGAGCCGCAGATACGCAGTATTTT
TRBD2	-	TRBV7-2	TRBJ2-3	CASSLTSGTSTDTQYF	TGTGCCAGCAGCCTCACTAGCGGTACTAGCACAGATACGCAGTATTTT
-	-	TRBV10-3	TRBJ1-2	CAISESNSPNYGYTF	TGTGCCATCAGTGAGTCCAATAGTCCTAACTATGGCTACACCTTC
TRBD1	-	TRBV14	TRBJ2-3	CASSPRQGARYTQYF	TGTGCTAGCAGTCCCCGACAGGGGGCGCGTTATACGCAGTATTTT
TRBD2	few	TRBV25-1	TRBJ2-2	CAGLANTGELFF	TGTGCCGGACTAGCGAACACCGGGGAGCTGTTTTTT
-	few	TRBV5-1	TRBJ1-1	CASSPIMQTGNTEAFF	TGCGCCAGCAGCCCCATTATGCAGACAGGGAACACTGAAGCTTTCTTT
-	once	TRBV27	TRBJ2-1	CASSLGGGPYNEQFF	TGTGCCAGCAGTTTGGGAGGGGGGCCTTACAATGAGCAGTTCTTC
TRBD2	-	TRBV19	TRBJ2-1	CASSTPSGSSYNEQFF	TGTGCCAGTAGTACCCCTAGCGGGAGCTCCTACAATGAGCAGTTCTTC
-	-	TRBV3-1/TRBV3-2	TRBJ2-3	CASSQGRQGADTQYF	TGTGCCAGCAGCCAAGGACGGCAGGGCGCAGATACGCAGTATTTT
-	once	TRBV6-4	TRBJ1-1	CATSRALGVNTEAFF	TGTGCCACCTCTCGAGCCCTCGGGGTGAACACTGAAGCTTTCTTT
-	-	TRBV6-5	TRBJ1-1	CASSRAANTEAFF	TGTGCCAGCAGCCGTGCGGCCAACACTGAAGCTTTCTTT
-	-	TRBV7-8	TRBJ2-2	CASSVDRKGELFF	TGTGCCAGCAGCGTTGACAGGAAGGGGGAGCTGTTTTTT